This TCR beta chain was sequenced for a study of blood T cell repertoires in COVID-19. In the study overall: Sources were T cells, B-cell-depleted T cells, or PBMCs; the material itself was cDNA or gDNA.

Per the original data handling: Counts of nucleated cells, estimated from reference gene primer amplification, were obtained. TCRdb keeps only in-frame clones here, not all; method: immunoSEQ multiplex PCR. The V and J calls and clone size are taken from that table; D and trimming were inferred from the DNA. The sample lists over 50,000 clones, roughly 77% occurring once. The sample taken for sequencing was peripheral blood. This clonotype originated in a man older than 75 with acute or convalescent COVID-19.

CDR3 DNA sequence: TGTGCCAGCAGCCGCATCGGGGACAATTCCTACGAGCAGTACTTC. Its translation is CASSRIGDNSYEQYF. The chain combines TRBV5-6 with TRBJ2-7; D is possibly TRBD1 (6 bases). Germline V gene lookup returns CDR1 SGHDT and CDR2 YYEEEE. CDR3 length: 15 amino acids. The V and J ends lost 4 bases and 1 base respectively, with 15 bases between them.